Only a few counts were recorded for the clone carrying this T cell receptor (beta chain). Its antigen is currently unknown. This entry belongs to a study of T cells after yellow fever vaccination. Notes on the study in general: Contaminants from the bulk population, in the form of abundant clonotypes, could be found in FACS-sorted repertoires. Clonotype sharing between CD4 and CD8 compartments was small. Once the booster was given, most primary-vaccination clones reappeared, at 95% to 97% for CD4 and roughly 91% for CD8.

Trimming shortened V by 2 bases and J by 1 base, and 10 bases separated the two germline ends. CDR3 length equals 15 residues. They built TCR cDNA with 5'RACE template switching, a step that put in a universal primer site and UMIs. TCRdb re-called the 5' RACE reads with MiXCR, one entry per CDR3 protein. The sample holds 250,000 or so distinct CDR3 sequences; 6.9% are singletons and the top ten take roughly 0.9%. This chain links TRBV12-3 or TRBV12-4 with TRBJ2-3; TRBD1 might be the D (6 bases). This sequence was found in a man aged 30 to 39 who received the YFV17D yellow fever vaccine. The sample in question was CD4+ T cells sorted from PBMCs, obtained 15 days after the yellow fever booster vaccination. The chain's CDR3 is CASSLLQGGTDTQYF. The CDR3 DNA follows: TGTGCCAGCAGTTTACTACAGGGTGGCACAGATACGCAGTATTTT.